These 32 T cell receptor beta chains were sequenced from one sample in a study of glioma-infiltrating T cells. The iRepertoire nested amplicon-rescue multiplex PCR amplified TCR alpha and beta CDR3s from RNA. TCRdb reprocessed the multiplex PCR reads with MiXCR, giving one entry per CDR3 protein. Seen here are roughly 200,000 distinct CDR3 sequences, around 30% observed once, and the top ten hold 20% to 25%. Input material: glioma tissue, nonneoplastic brain tissue, or PBMCs (not recorded which). These receptors all stem from a human donor with low-grade glioma or glioblastoma, undergoing nonglioma brain surgery, or in good health (not recorded which).

This clonotype was seen repeatedly, ten times or more. This chain connects TRBV7-6 to TRBJ2-5, with a weak D call TRBD2 (6 bases). Between the trimmed V and J ends, which lost 1 base and 3 bases, there was a span of 12 bases. This CDR3 spans 15 amino acids. Germline lookup yields CDR1 SGHVS and CDR2 FNYEAQ. CDR3: CASSLGDSGKETQYF. In DNA, the CDR3 is TGTGCCAGCAGCTTAGGCGATAGCGGAAAAGAGACCCAGTACTTC.

Concerning this clonotype: A single base separates this from a much larger clone, so it may be a read error. This chain links TRBV2 with TRBJ1-6; possibly TRBD1 for D (5 bases). Germline V CDR1 and CDR2: SNHLY, FYNNEI. V was pared by 8 bases and J by 7 bases, with 12 bases between. CDR3 length: 13 amino acids. CDR3 nucleotide sequence: TGTGCCAGCGCCGGGGACCAAAATTCACCCCTCCACTTT. This gives the protein CASAGDQNSPLHF.

The gene calls are TRBV12-3 or TRBV12-4 and TRBJ2-3, with 8 bases aligning to TRBD2. Trimming removed 10 bases from V and 8 bases from J; junction bases left unmatched: 8. CDR3 length: 12 amino acids. The CDR3 reads CATGLARVTQYF. CDR3 nucleotides: TGTGCCACAGGACTAGCTAGAGTTACGCAGTATTTT.

This clonotype came up many times. The chain joins TRBV20-1 to TRBJ1-4, with TRBD1 as a possible D gene (5 bases). This CDR3 is built from 13 residues. CDR1 is DFQATT, CDR2 SNEGSKA, per germline (reference sequence). V lost 6 bases and J 5 bases, leaving 13 bases between the germline ends. The CDR3 coding sequence is TGCAGTGCCACAGACAGAAGGAATGAAAAACTGTTTTTT. Encoded protein: CSATDRRNEKLFF.

This clonotype has ten or more counts. The chain couples TRBV2 to TRBJ1-5; 8 nucleotides align to TRBD1. The germline gives CDR1 SNHLY, CDR2 FYNNEI. The V segment lost 6 bases and the J segment 1 base; nucleotides outside the gene matches: 5. This CDR3 comprises 15 residues. The CDR3 is CASRGTGRSNQPQHF. The DNA of the CDR3 is TGTGCCAGCAGAGGGACAGGAAGGAGCAATCAGCCCCAGCATTTT.

This clonotype occurred many times. The chain combines TRBV20-1 with TRBJ2-1; TRBD2 agrees at 10 bases. Germline assignment: CDR1 DFQATT and CDR2 SNEGSKA (reference sequence). The CDR3 has 13 residues. V was clipped by 6 bases and J by 4 bases; unmatched bases: 3. The CDR3 nucleotides are TGCAGTGCCGCGGGACTAGCGTACAATGAGCAGTTCTTC. Translated: CSAAGLAYNEQFF.

CDR3 in amino acids: CASIHLGGRLLAGDQETQYF. The CDR3 DNA sequence: TGTGCCAGCATACACCTAGGGGGGAGATTACTAGCGGGGGACCAAGAGACCCAGTACTTC. The J gene is TRBJ2-5, the V gene TRBV27, with 11 nucleotides matching TRBD2. CDR1 and CDR2 (germline): MNHEY, SMNVEV (reference sequence). Losses at the gene ends were 7 bases for V and 0 bases for J; bases not matched to a gene: 19. The CDR3 spans 20 residues.

This clonotype came up many times. The chain has TRBV7-9 and TRBJ2-3, with unresolved D. The CDR3 sequence is 14 residues long. CDR1 SEHNR and CDR2 FQNEAQ come from the germline V gene (reference sequence). Trimming took off 1 base at V and 2 bases at J, with 7 bases between the two ends. The CDR3 bases are TGTGCCAGCAGCTTAGATTCCCCCACAGATACGCAGTATTTT. Amino acids: CASSLDSPTDTQYF.

This clonotype was counted many times. The chain has TRBV28 and TRBJ1-6; weak D call: TRBD1 (5 bases). V gave up 10 bases and J gave up 7 bases, with 11 bases separating them. CDR1 MDHEN and CDR2 SYDVKM come from the germline V gene. This CDR3 region has 12 residues. CDR3 residues: CAIQDSNSPLHF. In DNA form, the CDR3 reads TGTGCCATACAGGATTCAAATTCACCCCTCCACTTT.

This clonotype was observed many times. This rearrangement joins TRBV27 to TRBJ1-2, with D possibly being TRBD1 (6 bases). The CDR3 runs to 13 residues. Germline V lookup: CDR1 MNHEY, CDR2 SMNVEV (reference sequence). The germline V and J ends were trimmed by 3 bases and 7 bases, with 12 bases remaining between them. CDR3 nucleotides: TGTGCCAGCAGTTTGTCCGGGACATTTGGCTACACCTTC. Translated, it gives CASSLSGTFGYTF.

This clonotype has ten or more counts. J is TRBJ2-2 and V is TRBV6-5; D perhaps matches TRBD2 (5 bases). The CDR3 is made up of 13 amino acids. Trimming took off 2 bases at V and 6 bases at J, with 7 bases between the two ends. Per the germline V gene, CDR1 is MNHEY and CDR2 is SVGAGI. The CDR3 region has the DNA TGTGCCAGCAGTTACCGGGGAGCCGGGGAGCTGTTTTTT. Residues: CASSYRGAGELFF.

On this clonotype: Relative to the germline gene, one junction end is altered; a read error may explain this. The chain uses TRBV18 and TRBJ2-6; D gene uncertain. This CDR3 is 18 amino acids long. Per germline, CDR1 KGHSH and CDR2 LQKENI. CDR3 in DNA: TGTGCCAGGTCACCCCGAATACCTAACGACTCTGGGGCCAACGTCCTGACTTTC. Its translation: CARSPRIPNDSGANVLTF.

On this clonotype itself: The junction shows a germline mismatch at one end, possibly a read error. The chain uses TRBV7-3 and TRBJ2-3; 9 nucleotides line up with TRBD2. This CDR3 region has 14 residues. Germline V lookup: CDR1 SGHTA, CDR2 FQGTGA. CDR3 residues: CAISLGLAGDTQYF. The CDR3 DNA is TGTGCCATCAGCCTGGGACTAGCAGGAGATACGCAGTATTTT.

J is TRBJ2-5 and V is TRBV20-1; 14 bases are a match to TRBD2. The CDR3 has 14 amino acids. Germline lookup yields CDR1 DFQATT and CDR2 SNEGSKA (reference sequence). Trimming cost V 5 bases and J 5 bases; bases outside gene matches: 4. The chain's CDR3 is CSAWTSGRRETQYF. DNA of the CDR3: TGCAGTGCTTGGACTAGCGGGAGGAGGGAGACCCAGTACTTC.

This clonotype was observed many times. The chain has TRBV18 and TRBJ2-5; D may be TRBD2 (7 bases). Germline CDR1 reads KGHSH; CDR2 reads LQKENI. The V gene lost 6 bases and the J gene lost 1 base, with 12 bases spanning the gap. The CDR3 covers 14 residues. The CDR3 here is CASSDAGAQETQYF. Written as DNA, the CDR3 is TGTGCCAGCTCTGACGCGGGGGCCCAAGAGACCCAGTACTTC.

This clonotype was observed at least ten times. This rearrangement joins TRBV27 to TRBJ2-2; tentatively, D is TRBD2 (5 bases). Looked up from germline, CDR1 is MNHEY and CDR2 is SMNVEV (reference sequence). The CDR3 contains 15 residues. V was cut by 7 bases and J by 7 bases, with 19 bases left in between. Written as DNA, the CDR3 is TGTGCCAGCATCTCCAAGCCGGGGATCGGCGGGGAGCTGTTTTTT. Translated: CASISKPGIGGELFF.

This clonotype occurred many times. The CDR3 spells CASSQDYGYEQYF. The CDR3 nucleotides are TGCGCCAGCAGCCAAGATTATGGCTACGAGCAGTACTTC. The chain combines TRBV4-3 with TRBJ2-7; D is ambiguous. Looked up from germline, CDR1 is LGHNA and CDR2 is YSLEER. V lost 0 bases, J lost 3 bases, and 6 bases lay in between. The CDR3 totals 13 residues.

The chain carries TRBV5-1 and TRBJ2-7, with 8 positions matching TRBD1. Germline V CDR1 and CDR2: SGHRS, YFSETQ. This CDR3 comprises 15 residues. V was clipped by 1 base and J by 4 bases; unmatched bases: 7. As DNA, the CDR3 is TGCGCCAGCAGCTTGCGTCCAGGGGGCGCTTACGAGCAGTACTTC. Protein sequence: CASSLRPGGAYEQYF.

This chain uses TRBV5-5 with TRBJ1-1, with 8 positions matching TRBD1. The CDR3 sequence is 16 residues long. V shed 3 bases and J 4 bases; nucleotides not matched to a gene: 11. CDR1 and CDR2 (germline): SGHKS, YYEKEE (reference sequence). CDR3 nucleotides: TGTGCCAGCAGCTATTCAGGGGGCCTTACCTTCACTGAAGCTTTCTTT. Amino acid sequence: CASSYSGGLTFTEAFF. The variable domain in full, with the rest retrieved from reference TRBV5-5 and TRBJ1-1, is DAGVTQSPTHLIKTRGQQVTLRCSPISGHKSVSWYQQVLGQGPQFIFQYYEKEERGRGNFPDRFSARQFPNYSSELNVNALLLGDSALYLCASSYSGGLTFTEAFFGQGTRLTVV.

This clonotype was counted at least ten times. This sequence joins TRBV7-2 and TRBJ2-1; TRBD2 is a possible D gene (5 bases). The germline V gene encodes CDR1 SGHTA and CDR2 FQGNSA. This CDR3 comprises 15 residues. The V and J ends lost 0 bases and 8 bases respectively, with 14 bases between them. Here the CDR3 DNA reads TGTGCCAGCAGCTTAGCGGCGACTACGTCTCATGAGCAGTTCTTC. Its translation: CASSLAATTSHEQFF.

This clonotype came up many times. The rearrangement joins TRBV7-9 to TRBJ1-2; D is undetermined. The germline CDR1 and CDR2 sequences are SEHNR and FQNEAQ (reference sequence). The germline V and J ends were trimmed by 5 bases and 3 bases, with 13 bases remaining between them. CDR3 length equals 14 residues. As DNA, the CDR3 is TGTGCCAGCAGCCCCGGCCCTCTATACTATGGCTACACCTTC. Protein: CASSPGPLYYGYTF.

This clonotype was seen ten or more times. The chain carries TRBV7-2 and TRBJ1-1; no clear D. V lost 4 bases and J lost 1, with 10 bases in between. The CDR3 has 14 residues. Looked up from germline, CDR1 is SGHTA and CDR2 is FQGNSA. The CDR3: CASSSAPGNTEAFF. CDR3 bases: TGTGCCAGCAGCTCCGCACCAGGGAACACTGAAGCTTTCTTT.

This clonotype was recorded at least ten times. The rearrangement uses TRBV7-9 and TRBJ1-1, with D maybe TRBD1 (6 bases). The CDR3 length is 17 residues. Germline CDR1 reads SEHNR; CDR2 reads FQNEAQ (reference sequence). The V and J ends lost 6 bases and 6 bases respectively, with 26 bases between them. The chain's CDR3 is CASRYMGRTDYRAEAFF. CDR3 in DNA: TGTGCCAGCAGATACATGGGTAGGACCGACTACAGGGCTGAAGCTTTCTTT.

As for this clonotype: Given a much more abundant clone one base away, this may be a read error. The rearrangement uses TRBV7-9 and TRBJ2-2; D remains unclear. Germline CDR1 is SEHNR and CDR2 is FQNEAQ (reference sequence). This CDR3 is 11 amino acids long. This chain's CDR3 is CTSIWAGELFF. In nucleotides, the CDR3 is TGTACCAGCATTTGGGCCGGGGAGCTGTTTTTT.

At least ten counts were recorded for this clonotype. The chain uses TRBV19 and TRBJ2-1; perhaps TRBD1 as D (5 bases). Trimming removed 3 bases at V and 3 bases at J, with 9 bases between. The CDR3 extends over 14 amino acids. Germline CDR1 reads LNHDA; CDR2 reads SQIVND (reference sequence). Here the CDR3 reads CASSIYDSYNEQFF. The DNA for the CDR3 is TGTGCCAGTAGTATCTATGACAGCTACAATGAGCAGTTCTTC.

This sequence joins TRBV20-1 and TRBJ2-1, with 16 bases aligning to TRBD2. Unmatched junction bases numbered 0, after V lost 0 bases and J lost 10 bases. Germline V lookup: CDR1 DFQATT, CDR2 SNEGSKA (reference sequence). The CDR3 sequence is 14 residues long. CDR3 DNA sequence: TGCAGTGCTAGAGAGGGACTAGCGGGAGGGGAGCAGTTCTTC. Translating gives CSAREGLAGGEQFF.

This chain uses TRBV29-1 with TRBJ2-7; D unresolved. The CDR3 is made up of 12 amino acids. CDR1 is SQVTM, CDR2 ANQGSEA, per germline. Trimming took 6 bases from V and 2 from J, leaving 11 bases between them. The CDR3 nucleotides read TGCAGCGTGAAGGACGGTACCTACGAGCAGTACTTC. Translation gives CSVKDGTYEQYF.

The V gene is TRBV19, the J gene TRBJ2-7; 8 bases are shared with TRBD1. Germline V gene data show CDR1 as LNHDA and CDR2 as SQIVND (reference sequence). Losses at the gene ends were 4 bases for V and 2 bases for J; bases not matched to a gene: 10. The CDR3 runs to 16 residues. CDR3 nucleotides: TGTGCCAGTAGTACCTCGCCCAGGACAGGGACCTACGAGCAGTACTTC. It specifies CASSTSPRTGTYEQYF.

As to this clonotype: A clone one base away is much larger, so this may be a read error. The final CDR3 position lacks the conserved phenylalanine or tryptophan, pointing to a likely read error. This chain connects TRBV15 to TRBJ2-1; 8 bases line up with TRBD1. V lost 1 base to trimming and J lost 6 bases; unmatched junction nucleotides: 8. The germline V gene encodes CDR1 LNHNV and CDR2 YYDKDF (reference sequence). The CDR3 length is 16 residues. This chain's CDR3 is CATSRGQGILSNEQFL. The CDR3 DNA follows: TGTGCCACCAGCAGAGGACAGGGGATATTATCCAATGAGCAGTTCTTA.

This clonotype was found many times. This clone may be a read error of a much larger clone one base away. V gene TRBV7-9 combines with J gene TRBJ1-5; D gene uncertain. The CDR3 extends over 12 amino acids. Germline assignment: CDR1 SEHNR and CDR2 FQNEAQ (reference sequence). CDR3 DNA: TGTGCCAGCAGCTTAGTCAATCAGCCCCGGCATTTT. As protein: CASSLVNQPRHF.

Note on this clonotype: One junction end does not reproduce the germline sequence, and a read error may be involved. The chain uses TRBV6-2 or TRBV6-3 and TRBJ1-1, with TRBD1 matching over 7 bases. CDR1 and CDR2 (germline): MNHEY, SVGEGT. The CDR3 is made up of 16 amino acids. CDR3 protein: CASRLGTVATNTQAFF. Written as DNA, the CDR3 is TGTGCCAGCAGGCTAGGGACAGTGGCAACGAACACTCAAGCTTTCTTT.

A remark on this clonotype: The junction differs from germline at one of its ends, possibly a read error. The genes are TRBV28 and TRBJ2-7; 7 bases align to TRBD2. The CDR3 runs 16 residues. The germline gives CDR1 MDHEN, CDR2 SYDVKM. The CDR3 protein is CAGSPPLSGLMYEQYF. The CDR3 coding sequence is TGTGCCGGCAGTCCGCCTCTCTCGGGACTAATGTACGAGCAGTACTTC.